The 32 T cell receptor beta chains below come from one sample, sequenced in a study of memory CD4+ T cells and cytomegalovirus serostatus. Single viable CD3+CD4+CD8-CD45RO+ cells were sorted as the memory CD4+ T cells. The assay was immunoSEQ multiplex PCR, and TCRdb's table has in-frame clones only and misses some. The table has 40,000 to 45,000 clones, around 80% seen once; the top ten hold less than 2.5%. The specimen sequenced was memory CD4+ T cells from blood. These receptors were collected from an adult in good health and CMV-seronegative.

This rearrangement joins TRBV15 to TRBJ1-5; D remains ambiguous. Per the germline V gene, CDR1 is LNHNV and CDR2 is YYDKDF (reference sequence). This CDR3 region has 13 residues. Trimming stripped 0 bases from V and 7 bases from J, with 7 bases between. CDR3 nucleotides: TGTGCCACCAGCAGAGATCCGGGCCAGCCCCAGCATTTT. It yields the protein CATSRDPGQPQHF.

This chain connects TRBV10-3 to TRBJ1-3, with 9 bases fitting TRBD1. This CDR3 spans 13 amino acids. The V gene end was trimmed by 8 bases and the J gene end by 6 bases; junction bases not matched to a gene: 5. Germline CDR1 and CDR2: ENHRY and SYGVKD. CDR3: CAIGQGQENTIYF. DNA of the CDR3: TGTGCCATCGGACAGGGGCAGGAAAACACCATATATTTT.

The V gene is TRBV5-4, the J gene TRBJ2-1, with 11 nucleotides matching TRBD1. This CDR3 has 15 residues. V gave up 4 bases and J gave up 7 bases; unmatched junction bases: 7. Germline loops: CDR1 SGHNT, CDR2 YYREEE (reference sequence). The chain's CDR3 is CASSPPGQGGNEQFF. DNA of the CDR3: TGTGCCAGCAGCCCACCGGGACAGGGGGGGAATGAGCAGTTCTTC.

V gene TRBV19 combines with J gene TRBJ1-6, with no clear D. From germline, CDR1 is LNHDA and CDR2 SQIVND (reference sequence). The ends were cut back, 3 bases at V and 8 bases at J, with 8 bases in the middle. This CDR3 contains 13 residues. Here the CDR3 reads CASSILAYSPLHF. The CDR3 bases are TGTGCCAGTAGTATCCTTGCTTATTCACCCCTCCACTTT. Supplemented by reference TRBV19 and TRBJ1-6, the full variable domain reads DGGITQSPKYLFRKEGQNVTLSCEQNLNHDAMYWYRQDPGQGLRLIYYSQIVNDFQKGDIAEGYSVSREKKESFPLTVTSAQKNPTAFYLCASSILAYSPLHFGNGTRLTVT.

This clone was seen only once. CDR3 sequence (DNA): TGTGCCAGCAGTGAAGCGCTTCGTAGGACAGGGGTCGCCGGGCAGTACTTC. It specifies CASSEALRRTGVAGQYF. The chain combines TRBV2 with TRBJ2-7; 9 bases map to TRBD1. Germline V gives CDR1 SNHLY, CDR2 FYNNEI. V shed 0 bases and J 9 bases; nucleotides not matched to a gene: 15. The CDR3 totals 17 residues.

Concerning this clone itself: The germline gene is not matched at one end of the junction; a read error may be the cause. The rearrangement uses TRBV7-7 and TRBJ1-1; D ambiguous. CDR1 is SSHAT, CDR2 FNYEAQ, per germline (reference sequence). The CDR3 covers 13 residues. CDR3: CASSLQWNTEAFF. The CDR3 DNA is TGTGCTAGCAGCCTCCAATGGAACACTGAAGCTTTCTTT.

This chain connects TRBV10-1 to TRBJ1-1; D not resolved. This CDR3 has 16 residues. Germline assignment: CDR1 WNHNN and CDR2 SYGVQD (reference sequence). V dropped 2 bases and J dropped 9 bases, with 22 bases sitting between them. The CDR3 region is CASSETQDTSDSKAFF. The CDR3 DNA follows: TGCGCCAGCAGTGAGACGCAAGACACCAGCGACTCTAAAGCTTTCTTT.

Notes on this clone: The sample holds other DNA sequences that translate to the same CDR3. The chain joins TRBV20-1 to TRBJ2-5, with unresolved D. Germline V gene data show CDR1 as DFQATT and CDR2 as SNEGSKA (reference sequence). Between the trimmed V and J ends, which lost 5 bases and 1 base, there was a span of 5 bases. The CDR3 spans 11 residues. The CDR3, as DNA: TGCAGTGCTGGACCCCAAGAGACCCAGTACTTC. It translates to CSAGPQETQYF.

J is TRBJ1-5 and V is TRBV6-1; no firm D call. With 4 bases removed from V and 1 base from J, the gap between germline ends came to 14 bases. CDR3 size: 16 residues. From germline, CDR1 is MNHNS and CDR2 SASEGT. In DNA form, the CDR3 reads TGTGCCAGCAGTGTCTCCGCGACACTCAGCAATCAGCCCCAGCATTTT. Translating gives CASSVSATLSNQPQHF.

This chain joins TRBV14 and TRBJ2-2; perhaps D is TRBD1 or TRBD2 (5 bases each). The CDR3 is 18 residues long. Germline V CDR1 and CDR2: SGHDN, FVKESK. Deletions cut 0 bases from V and 6 bases from J, with 20 bases between. The CDR3 loop reads CASSQERRYGGVPGELFF. Written as DNA, the CDR3 is TGTGCCAGCAGCCAAGAAAGGCGGTATGGGGGAGTCCCCGGGGAGCTGTTTTTT.

The V and J genes are TRBV28 and TRBJ1-4; 7 positions agree with TRBD1. The J segment lost 0 bases and the V segment lost 4 bases, leaving 8 bases of the junction unmatched. The CDR3 consists of 17 residues. Germline lookup yields CDR1 MDHEN and CDR2 SYDVKM. In DNA, the CDR3 is TGTGCCAGCAGTTCGAGACAGGGTCATTCAACTAATGAAAAACTGTTTTTT. Amino acid sequence: CASSSRQGHSTNEKLFF.

The chain joins TRBV7-3 to TRBJ1-6; 8 bases align to TRBD1. V shed 0 bases, J shed 6 bases, and the junction held 7 bases outside the gene matches. This CDR3 spans 17 amino acids. The germline V gene encodes CDR1 SGHTA and CDR2 FQGTGA. CDR3 amino acids: CASSLTSSTGVNSPLHF. Written as DNA, the CDR3 is TGTGCCAGCAGCTTAACTTCCTCGACAGGGGTTAATTCACCCCTCCACTTT.

The chain links TRBV19 to TRBJ2-6, with D possibly being TRBD1 (5 bases). The CDR3 spans 15 residues. Trimming took 1 base from V and 4 from J, leaving 8 bases between them. Germline lookup yields CDR1 LNHDA and CDR2 SQIVND (reference sequence). The CDR3 coding sequence is TGTGCCAGTAGTATAGCAGGGTACGGGGCCAACGTCCTGACTTTC. Protein sequence: CASSIAGYGANVLTF.

V and J are TRBV20-1 and TRBJ1-2; TRBD1 is a possible D gene (6 bases). Germline V gene data show CDR1 as DFQATT and CDR2 as SNEGSKA (reference sequence). This CDR3 is built from 11 residues. V was clipped by 3 bases and J by 8 bases, with 10 bases between them. DNA for the CDR3: TGCAGTGCTAGCAGGGGAGAAGGCTACACCTTC. It translates to CSASRGEGYTF.

The chain links TRBV28 to TRBJ1-1, with TRBD1 matching over 7 bases. Germline CDR1 is MDHEN and CDR2 is SYDVKM. The CDR3 sequence is 13 residues long. Unmatched junction bases numbered 4, after V lost 8 bases and J lost 1 base. CDR3 sequence: CASVGQANTEAFF. CDR3 DNA: TGTGCCAGCGTCGGACAGGCGAACACTGAAGCTTTCTTT.

The J gene is TRBJ2-7, the V gene TRBV28, with 9 nucleotides matching TRBD1. Germline CDR1 is MDHEN and CDR2 is SYDVKM. The V segment lost 7 bases and the J segment 5 bases; nucleotides outside the gene matches: 12. This CDR3 is 15 amino acids long. CDR3 DNA: TGTGCCAGCAACCCACAGGGGGCCGAATTCAACGAGCAGTACTTC. Translated, it gives CASNPQGAEFNEQYF.

This chain uses TRBV2 with TRBJ2-4; no clear D gene. V dropped 5 bases and J dropped 0 bases, with 14 bases sitting between them. In germline, CDR1 is SNHLY, CDR2 FYNNEI. The CDR3 extends over 16 amino acids. CDR3: CASSPTRLGAKNIQYF. Written as DNA, the CDR3 is TGTGCCAGCAGTCCGACACGCTTGGGAGCCAAAAACATTCAGTACTTC.

The rearrangement links TRBV4-1 to TRBJ1-2; D gene uncertain. With 4 bases removed from V and 2 bases from J, the gap between germline ends came to 8 bases. CDR1 is MGHRA, CDR2 YSYEKL, per germline. The CDR3 length is 13 residues. The CDR3 coding sequence is TGCGCCAGCAGCCGAGCGGAGAACTATGGCTACACCTTC. It is translated as CASSRAENYGYTF.

The gene calls are TRBV15 and TRBJ2-5, with D perhaps TRBD1 (7 bases). Germline lookup yields CDR1 LNHNV and CDR2 YYDKDF (reference sequence). V was trimmed by 3 bases and J by 4 bases, leaving 15 bases between them. CDR3 length equals 15 residues. Written as DNA, the CDR3 is TGTGCCACCAGCAGTACATCCCAGGGGGGAGAGACCCAGTACTTC. Its protein is CATSSTSQGGETQYF.

The chain joins TRBV9 to TRBJ2-5; 7 bases map to TRBD2. The CDR3 runs to 15 residues. J lost 2 bases, V lost 0 bases, and 4 bases had no gene match. CDR1 is SGDLS, CDR2 YYNGEE, per germline. In DNA form, the CDR3 reads TGTGCCAGCAGCGTAGTGGGGGGGATGCAAGAGACCCAGTACTTC. Residues: CASSVVGGMQETQYF.

Only one count was recorded for this clone. This chain uses TRBV28 with TRBJ1-2; D not certain. With 8 bases removed from V and 9 bases from J, the gap between germline ends came to 13 bases. The CDR3 sequence is 11 residues long. Per germline, CDR1 MDHEN and CDR2 SYDVKM. For the CDR3, the DNA is TGTGCCAGCCGGGTCCTTGACAGCTACACCTTC. It is translated as CASRVLDSYTF.

The V call is TRBV16, the J call TRBJ1-1; the D is unclear. V was clipped by 0 bases and J by 4 bases, with 12 bases between them. The length of the CDR3 is 15 residues. The germline V gene has CDR1 KGHSY and CDR2 FQNENV. Here the CDR3 reads CASSQSPGMSTEAFF. The DNA of the CDR3 is TGTGCCAGCAGCCAATCGCCGGGGATGTCCACTGAAGCTTTCTTT.

This clone was counted a few times. The genes are TRBV5-1 and TRBJ1-1, with TRBD1 as a possible D gene (5 bases). Trimming took off 4 bases at V and 8 bases at J, with 18 bases between the two ends. Germline V gene lookup returns CDR1 SGHRS and CDR2 YFSETQ. The length of the CDR3 is 14 residues. The CDR3 is CASSLSGGIYEAFF. Here the CDR3 DNA reads TGCGCCAGCAGCCTCTCGGGGGGAATCTACGAAGCTTTCTTT.

This clone was recorded once. The chain uses TRBV9 and TRBJ2-3; D is ambiguous. V lost 2 bases and J 0 bases, leaving 10 bases between the germline ends. The V gene's germline CDR1 is SGDLS and CDR2 YYNGEE. The CDR3 has 15 amino acids. CDR3: CASSVQGTSTDTQYF. The CDR3 region has the DNA TGTGCCAGCAGCGTTCAAGGAACTAGCACAGATACGCAGTATTTT. Full variable domain (remainder filled in from reference TRBV9 and TRBJ2-3): DSGVTQTPKHLITATGQRVTLRCSPRSGDLSVYWYQQSLDQGLQFLIQYYNGEERAKGNILERFSAQQFPDLHSELNLSSLELGDSALYFCASSVQGTSTDTQYFGPGTRLTVL.

This clone was detected a few times. V gene TRBV11-3 combines with J gene TRBJ1-1; D is possibly TRBD1 (5 bases). V dropped 0 bases and J dropped 4 bases, with 15 bases sitting between them. The CDR3 is made up of 16 amino acids. The germline CDR1 and CDR2 sequences are SGHNT and YENEEA. The CDR3 protein is CASSLDGREGVTEAFF. DNA of the CDR3: TGTGCCAGCAGCTTAGATGGCAGGGAAGGAGTCACTGAAGCTTTCTTT.

The chain carries TRBV19 and TRBJ1-2, with 9 bases that match TRBD1. The CDR3 is 13 residues long. V trimming: 4 bases; J trimming: 4 bases; junction bases outside the gene matches: 1. Germline V CDR1 and CDR2: LNHDA, SQIVND (reference sequence). CDR3 amino acids: CASSTGQGYGYTF. The CDR3 region has the DNA TGTGCCAGTAGTACGGGACAGGGCTATGGCTACACCTTC.

V and J are TRBV5-1 and TRBJ2-2, with 9 bases identical to TRBD2. Per the germline V gene, CDR1 is SGHRS and CDR2 is YFSETQ. With 0 bases clipped from V and 4 bases from J, the junction kept 10 bases outside the gene matches. This CDR3 comprises 18 residues. In DNA form, the CDR3 reads TGCGCCAGCAGCTTGGTACCAGCGACTAGCGGAGCCACCGGGGAGCTGTTTTTT. Its protein is CASSLVPATSGATGELFF.

The rearrangement links TRBV28 to TRBJ2-7, with D uncertain. V was cut by 3 bases and J by 0 bases, with 15 bases left in between. The CDR3 extends over 16 amino acids. Germline V gene lookup returns CDR1 MDHEN and CDR2 SYDVKM. CDR3 bases: TGTGCCAGCAGTTTGAGGCTAGATATATACTCCTACGAGCAGTACTTC. Amino acids: CASSLRLDIYSYEQYF. Together with reference TRBV28 and TRBJ2-7, the CDR3 gives the full variable domain: DVKVTQSSRYLVKRTGEKVFLECVQDMDHENMFWYRQDPGLGLRLIYFSYDVKMKEKGDIPEGYSVSREKKERFSLILESASTNQTSMYLCASSLRLDIYSYEQYFGPGTRLTVT.

V gene TRBV12-5 combines with J gene TRBJ1-2; D uncertain. Deletions cut 1 base from V and 7 bases from J, with 16 bases between. CDR3 size: 15 residues. CDR1 and CDR2 (germline): LGHNT, FRNRAP. CDR3 residues: CASGLARTGYGGYTF. DNA for the CDR3: TGTGCTAGTGGTTTGGCTAGAACGGGCTACGGTGGCTACACCTTC.

This clone has a single count. The J gene is TRBJ1-4, the V gene TRBV5-1; D is unclear. The V and J ends lost 7 bases and 4 bases respectively, with 11 bases between them. Germline CDR1 reads SGHRS; CDR2 reads YFSETQ. This CDR3 is built from 13 residues. CDR3 loop: CASGEGLNEKLFF. As DNA, the CDR3 is TGCGCCAGCGGGGAAGGACTTAATGAAAAACTGTTTTTT.

This chain connects TRBV4-1 to TRBJ1-2; D not certain. Trimming took off 0 bases at V and 0 bases at J, with 11 bases between the two ends. The CDR3 spans 16 residues. Per the germline V gene, CDR1 is MGHRA and CDR2 is YSYEKL. The CDR3 is CASSQDLAATNYGYTF. CDR3 DNA: TGCGCCAGCAGCCAAGATTTAGCGGCGACTAACTATGGCTACACCTTC.

The chain links TRBV28 to TRBJ2-2, with 8 positions matching TRBD1. The germline gives CDR1 MDHEN, CDR2 SYDVKM. V lost 8 bases, J lost 4 bases, and 3 bases stayed unmatched. The CDR3 runs to 13 residues. CDR3 bases: TGTGCCAGCCGTACAGGGGGCACCGGGGAGCTGTTTTTT. Protein sequence: CASRTGGTGELFF.